The 5 T cell receptor beta chains presented below share a single source sample, sequenced in a study of cytomegalovirus exposure and HLA in healthy donors. The PCR contained 60 Vbeta and 13 Jbeta primers. Produced via immunoSEQ multiplex PCR; TCRdb's table is partial and in-frame only. The sample has some 170,000 clones; roughly 80% are singletons. Sequencing was carried out using PBMCs. Every receptor here comes from a woman aged 18 to 35 in good health and CMV-seropositive.

The genes are TRBV6-1 and TRBJ1-2, with TRBD1 matching over 7 bases. Germline V gene lookup returns CDR1 MNHNS and CDR2 SASEGT. V was pared by 5 bases and J by 5 bases, with 11 bases of the junction left unmatched. The CDR3 contains 15 residues. CDR3 nucleotide sequence: TGTGCCAGCAGTTTGACAGGGTTGACGGAATATGGCTACACCTTC. Translating it yields CASSLTGLTEYGYTF.

The chain recombines TRBV4-2 with TRBJ2-5; 7 bases align to TRBD1. V lost 3 bases and J lost 4; bases outside the gene matches: 8. The CDR3 length is 15 residues. Germline lookup yields CDR1 LGHNA and CDR2 YNFKEQ. CDR3 nucleotides: TGTGCCAGCAGCCATCCCGACAGGGTTGGAGAGACCCAGTACTTC. Its translation: CASSHPDRVGETQYF.

J is TRBJ2-1 and V is TRBV11-3; 7 bases map to TRBD1. V lost 0 bases and J lost 8; bases outside the gene matches: 7. Germline-derived CDR1 and CDR2 are SGHNT and YENEEA. The CDR3 has 15 residues. CDR3 nucleotide sequence: TGTGCCAGCAGCTTAGAAGGACAGGCAAGCGATGAGCAGTTCTTC. Its translation is CASSLEGQASDEQFF.

The chain carries TRBV10-3 and TRBJ2-1; TRBD2 is a possible D gene (5 bases). Trimming took 6 bases from V and 0 from J, leaving 15 bases between them. The CDR3 runs 16 residues. Germline CDR1 reads ENHRY; CDR2 reads SYGVKD. The CDR3 DNA reads as TGTGCCATCAGGGAACTAGGCGGAGACTCCTACAATGAGCAGTTCTTC. Its protein is CAIRELGGDSYNEQFF.

The genes are TRBV4-2 and TRBJ1-4, with TRBD1 identical over 7 bases. Germline CDR1 reads LGHNA; CDR2 reads YNFKEQ. This CDR3 has 14 residues. V lost 6 bases and J lost 7; bases outside the gene matches: 8. The chain's CDR3 is CASRPRQGVEKLFF. CDR3 bases: TGTGCCAGCAGACCAAGACAGGGTGTTGAAAAACTGTTTTTT.